Presented here are 30 T cell receptor beta chains from one specimen sequenced in a study of cytomegalovirus exposure and HLA in healthy donors. Both 60 Vbeta primers and 13 Jbeta primers went into the PCR. Sequencing used immunoSEQ multiplex PCR; TCRdb keeps in-frame clones, though not all of them. The sample has about 63,000 clones, around 73% seen once; the top ten hold approximately 5.4%. Sequenced input: PBMCs. The receptor source for this set is a man aged 45-65 years in good health and CMV-seronegative.

V usage is TRBV27 and J usage is TRBJ1-1; D gene ambiguous. V lost 6 bases, J lost 5 bases, and 22 bases lay in between. This CDR3 has 16 residues. Germline values: CDR1 MNHEY, CDR2 SMNVEV (reference sequence). In DNA form, the CDR3 reads TGTGCCAGCAGCCCTATACCAGCGAGAAAGGTGACTGAAGCTTTCTTT. Translated: CASSPIPARKVTEAFF.

The chain recombines TRBV5-4 with TRBJ2-7; TRBD1 agrees at 9 bases. This CDR3 is built from 16 residues. Germline V CDR1 and CDR2: SGHNT, YYREEE (reference sequence). V was clipped by 1 base and J by 5 bases; unmatched bases: 10. For the CDR3, the DNA is TGTGCCAGCAGCTTGTCTGGGACAGGGCCCAGGAACGAGCAGTACTTC. Translated: CASSLSGTGPRNEQYF.

This CDR3 reads CASSEYDWGGYEQYF. In nucleotides, the CDR3 is TGTGCCAGCAGTGAATACGATTGGGGGGGCTACGAGCAGTACTTC. J is TRBJ2-7 and V is TRBV6-1, with 7 bases identical to TRBD2. Germline V gives CDR1 MNHNS, CDR2 SASEGT. Germline trimming cut 2 bases from V and 3 bases from J; bases unmatched to any gene: 7. This CDR3 comprises 15 residues.

This clone has a handful of counts. V gene TRBV9 combines with J gene TRBJ1-2; 7 bases are shared with TRBD1. V lost 3 bases, J lost 3 bases, and 23 bases stayed unmatched. The germline V gene has CDR1 SGDLS and CDR2 YYNGEE. CDR3 length: 20 residues. Here the CDR3 DNA reads TGTGCCAGCAGCGCGCCGACAGGGAGGCGGTTAAAGAGAAGGGACTATGGCTACACCTTC. This translates into CASSAPTGRRLKRRDYGYTF.

The chain has TRBV15 and TRBJ1-1, with D perhaps TRBD1 (5 bases). Germline CDR1 and CDR2: LNHNV and YYDKDF (reference sequence). The CDR3 is 15 amino acids. Trimming pared 8 bases from V and 9 bases from J, leaving 25 bases between. The CDR3 nucleotides are TGTGCCACCTGGCGGTCGGACAACTCCCTCCGGCAAGCTTTCTTT. This sequence encodes CATWRSDNSLRQAFF. Full variable domain (remainder filled in from reference TRBV15 and TRBJ1-1): DAMVIQNPRYQVTQFGKPVTLSCSQTLNHNVMYWYQQKSSQAPKLLFHYYDKDFNNEADTPDNFQSRRPNTSFCFLDIRSPGLGDTAMYLCATWRSDNSLRQAFFGQGTRLTVV.

This clone was found once. The chain combines TRBV30 with TRBJ1-3, with a weak D call TRBD1 (5 bases). Germline V gene data show CDR1 as GTSNPN and CDR2 as SVGIG (reference sequence). CDR3 length equals 15 residues. Trimming stripped 4 bases from V and 6 bases from J, with 19 bases between. Written as DNA, the CDR3 is TGTGCCTGGACCGATTACAGGATACTTGCAAACACCATATATTTT. Its protein is CAWTDYRILANTIYF.

This chain uses TRBV27 with TRBJ2-7, with 8 bases matching TRBD1. Germline V lookup: CDR1 MNHEY, CDR2 SMNVEV (reference sequence). This CDR3 region has 17 residues. V trimming: 2 bases; J trimming: 6 bases; junction bases outside the gene matches: 15. In DNA, the CDR3 is TGTGCCAGCAGTTTAGCCCCAGGGGGCGCGTATCCGAGCGAGCAGTACTTC. Encoded protein: CASSLAPGGAYPSEQYF.

The chain has TRBV6-5 and TRBJ1-1; D is uncertain. Germline V gives CDR1 MNHEY, CDR2 SVGAGI. Trimming removed 0 bases from V and 0 bases from J, with 8 bases in between. This CDR3 contains 15 residues. In nucleotides, the CDR3 is TGTGCCAGCAGTTACTCGAACAGAGTGAACACTGAAGCTTTCTTT. This translates into CASSYSNRVNTEAFF.

The chain links TRBV15 to TRBJ2-7, with a tentative D call TRBD2 (6 bases). CDR1 LNHNV and CDR2 YYDKDF come from the germline V gene (reference sequence). The V end lost 4 bases, the J end lost 0 bases, and 13 bases lay between the germline ends. The CDR3 totals 15 residues. CDR3 loop: CATSKRGDLSYEQYF. The CDR3 bases are TGTGCCACCAGCAAACGCGGGGATCTCTCCTACGAGCAGTACTTC.

This chain joins TRBV7-3 and TRBJ1-2; 12 bases match TRBD1. The V gene end was trimmed by 0 bases and the J gene end by 4 bases; junction bases not matched to a gene: 9. Germline V gene data show CDR1 as SGHTA and CDR2 as FQGTGA. CDR3 length: 18 residues. The CDR3 bases are TGTGCCAGCAGCTTAACGGGGACAGGGGGCGCTGGGGGCTATGGCTACACCTTC. Protein: CASSLTGTGGAGGYGYTF.

This clone was detected only once. The chain joins TRBV10-1 to TRBJ2-7, with 7 bases identical to TRBD2. The V gene end was trimmed by 0 bases and the J gene end by 2 bases; junction bases not matched to a gene: 4. The CDR3 has 15 amino acids. In germline, CDR1 is WNHNN, CDR2 SYGVQD (reference sequence). The CDR3 loop reads CASSESPGRTYEQYF. As DNA, the CDR3 is TGCGCCAGCAGTGAGTCTCCCGGGAGGACCTACGAGCAGTACTTC.

The V and J genes are TRBV5-8 and TRBJ1-6, with 7 bases that match TRBD1. Trimming took 5 bases from V and 6 from J; bases not matched to a gene: 5. The germline gives CDR1 SGHTS, CDR2 YDEGEE. The CDR3 extends over 14 amino acids. The DNA for the CDR3 is TGTGCCAGCAGTCACGGGACAGTTAATTCACCCCTCCACTTT. Translating gives CASSHGTVNSPLHF.

The V and J genes are TRBV7-9 and TRBJ2-5; TRBD1 might be the D (5 bases). This CDR3 spans 14 amino acids. V lost 3 bases, J lost 5 bases, and 13 bases lay in between. Per germline, CDR1 SEHNR and CDR2 FQNEAQ (reference sequence). The CDR3 sequence is CASSLWGRGETQYF. The CDR3 DNA reads as TGTGCCAGCAGCTTGTGGGGTAGGGGTGAGACCCAGTACTTC.

The CDR3 here is CASSPDPRSYNEQFF. In DNA form, the CDR3 reads TGCGCCAGCAGCCCCGATCCGCGATCCTACAATGAGCAGTTCTTC. The chain has TRBV5-1 and TRBJ2-1; D not resolved. The V and J ends lost 4 bases and 1 base respectively, with 12 bases between them. From germline, CDR1 is SGHRS and CDR2 YFSETQ. There are 15 residues in the CDR3. The full variable domain, in which reference TRBV5-1 and TRBJ2-1 provide the parts outside the CDR3, is KAGVTQTPRYLIKTRGQQVTLSCSPISGHRSVSWYQQTPGQGLQFLFEYFSETQRNKGNFPGRFSGRQFSNSRSEMNVSTLELGDSALYLCASSPDPRSYNEQFFGPGTRLTVL.

The chain couples TRBV9 to TRBJ2-1; 7 nucleotides line up with TRBD2. The V gene's germline CDR1 is SGDLS and CDR2 YYNGEE. V lost 4 bases, J lost 5 bases, and 6 bases stayed unmatched. There are 14 residues in the CDR3. The CDR3 spells CASSSRGGNNEQFF. CDR3 coding DNA: TGTGCCAGCAGCTCCCGGGGAGGGAACAATGAGCAGTTCTTC.

V gene TRBV9 combines with J gene TRBJ2-7; D is uncertain. Trimming took off 0 bases at V and 0 bases at J, with 10 bases between the two ends. The CDR3 extends over 15 amino acids. Germline V lookup: CDR1 SGDLS, CDR2 YYNGEE. The CDR3 protein is CASSVESSSSYEQYF. In nucleotides, the CDR3 is TGTGCCAGCAGCGTAGAGTCGTCTAGCTCCTACGAGCAGTACTTC. Combining the CDR3 with reference TRBV9 and TRBJ2-7 gives the whole variable domain DSGVTQTPKHLITATGQRVTLRCSPRSGDLSVYWYQQSLDQGLQFLIQYYNGEERAKGNILERFSAQQFPDLHSELNLSSLELGDSALYFCASSVESSSSYEQYFGPGTRLTVT.

The rearrangement uses TRBV5-1 and TRBJ1-4, with D hard to call. Deletions cut 0 bases from V and 8 bases from J, with 14 bases between. Per the germline V gene, CDR1 is SGHRS and CDR2 is YFSETQ. This CDR3 has 15 residues. CDR3 nucleotides: TGCGCCAGCAGCTTGGGCGGGTCGGGCGGCGAAAAACTGTTTTTT. Translation gives CASSLGGSGGEKLFF. The full variable domain, with the rest looked up from reference TRBV5-1 and TRBJ1-4, is KAGVTQTPRYLIKTRGQQVTLSCSPISGHRSVSWYQQTPGQGLQFLFEYFSETQRNKGNFPGRFSGRQFSNSRSEMNVSTLELGDSALYLCASSLGGSGGEKLFFGSGTQLSVL.

This clone was detected only a few times. The chain combines TRBV6-5 with TRBJ1-5, with 9 bases identical to TRBD1. V lost 6 bases and J lost 5; bases outside the gene matches: 5. Germline V lookup: CDR1 MNHEY, CDR2 SVGAGI. CDR3 length equals 14 residues. CDR3 bases: TGTGCCAGCAGAACAGGGGGCGTGGATCAGCCCCAGCATTTT. Amino acid sequence: CASRTGGVDQPQHF.

J is TRBJ1-5 and V is TRBV19; 7 bases line up with TRBD1. The ends lost 1 base at V and 3 bases at J; junction bases unmatched: 12. Per the germline V gene, CDR1 is LNHDA and CDR2 is SQIVND (reference sequence). This CDR3 comprises 18 residues. CDR3 coding DNA: TGTGCCAGTAGTATAGCCAACAGGGGACCCGGTCCCAATCAGCCCCAGCATTTT. Amino acids: CASSIANRGPGPNQPQHF.

This clone was detected only a few times. The chain links TRBV7-9 to TRBJ2-3, with no clear D. Trimming removed 8 bases at V and 5 bases at J, with 14 bases between. Germline V gives CDR1 SEHNR, CDR2 FQNEAQ (reference sequence). The CDR3 runs to 13 residues. CDR3 protein: CASGSYAGDTQYF. The CDR3 DNA reads TGTGCCAGCGGCTCCTACGCAGGAGATACGCAGTATTTT. Variable domain in full (rest from reference TRBV7-9 and TRBJ2-3): DTGVSQNPRHKITKRGQNVTFRCDPISEHNRLYWYRQTLGQGPEFLTYFQNEAQLEKSRLLSDRFSAERPKGSFSTLEIQRTEQGDSAMYLCASGSYAGDTQYFGPGTRLTVL.

This rearrangement joins TRBV28 to TRBJ2-7; tentative D call: TRBD1 (6 bases). CDR3 length: 14 residues. Deletions cut 7 bases from V and 3 bases from J, with 16 bases between. Per the germline V gene, CDR1 is MDHEN and CDR2 is SYDVKM. CDR3 protein: CASTSGQQLYEQYF. As DNA, the CDR3 is TGTGCCAGCACCTCAGGACAGCAACTCTACGAGCAGTACTTC.

The rearrangement uses TRBV19 and TRBJ1-5; TRBD1 agrees at 12 bases. V trimming: 9 bases; J trimming: 3 bases; junction bases outside the gene matches: 6. CDR1 is LNHDA, CDR2 SQIVND, per germline (reference sequence). This CDR3 comprises 15 residues. The CDR3 nucleotides are TGTGCCAGCACCGGGACAGGGGGCTTCAATCAGCCCCAGCATTTT. Translation: CASTGTGGFNQPQHF.

J is TRBJ2-7 and V is TRBV11-2, with D perhaps TRBD1 (6 bases). V gave up 5 bases and J gave up 3 bases, with 11 bases separating them. The CDR3 runs to 13 residues. Germline V gene data show CDR1 as SGHAT and CDR2 as FQNNGV. The CDR3 loop reads CASSPRTVYEQYF. The CDR3 bases are TGTGCCAGCAGCCCCCGGACAGTCTACGAGCAGTACTTC.

The sample holds a few counts of this clone. This chain connects TRBV30 to TRBJ2-5, with 9 bases lining up with TRBD2. The CDR3 is 14 amino acids. CDR1 and CDR2 from the germline V gene are GTSNPN and SVGIG (reference sequence). V shed 5 bases, J shed 2 bases, and the junction held 6 bases outside the gene matches. CDR3 bases: TGTGCCTGGGGAGCGGGGGGCTCTCAAGAGACCCAGTACTTC. Translated, it gives CAWGAGGSQETQYF.

This clone showed up just a few times. The gene calls are TRBV19 and TRBJ2-7; perhaps TRBD1 as D (7 bases). The germline V and J ends were trimmed by 6 bases and 1 base, with 19 bases remaining between them. The CDR3 spans 16 residues. Germline-derived CDR1 and CDR2 are LNHDA and SQIVND (reference sequence). DNA of the CDR3: TGTGCCAGTAGACCCCCGACAGGGACTGGATCCTACGAGCAGTACTTC. Its translation is CASRPPTGTGSYEQYF.

The chain has TRBV6-6 and TRBJ1-2, with unresolved D. The CDR3 length is 15 residues. The V end lost 0 bases, the J end lost 7 bases, and 15 bases lay between the germline ends. Germline V gene data show CDR1 as MNHNY and CDR2 as SVGAGI (reference sequence). CDR3 region: CASSYSGRVMSGYTF. The DNA for the CDR3 is TGTGCCAGCAGTTACTCCGGGAGGGTGATGAGTGGCTACACCTTC.

The chain joins TRBV6-4 to TRBJ2-1; D possibly corresponds to TRBD2 (6 bases). Per germline, CDR1 MRHNA and CDR2 SNTAGT. V lost 0 bases to trimming and J lost 8 bases, with 17 bases between them. This CDR3 is 16 amino acids long. In DNA form, the CDR3 reads TGTGCCAGCAGTGACTCACCCGGGAGACCTTTGGATGAGCAGTTCTTC. Translating it yields CASSDSPGRPLDEQFF.

This chain connects TRBV5-6 to TRBJ1-1; perhaps TRBD1 as D (6 bases). Germline V CDR1 and CDR2: SGHDT, YYEEEE. Trimming took off 0 bases at V and 11 bases at J, with 14 bases between the two ends. This CDR3 is built from 13 residues. The CDR3 DNA sequence: TGTGCCAGCAGCTTGGCACAAGGGGGTTTTGCTTTCTTT. Residues: CASSLAQGGFAFF.

The V and J genes are TRBV6-5 and TRBJ1-2; D is perhaps TRBD1 (6 bases). V lost 2 bases and J lost 4, with 11 bases in between. The CDR3 is 14 residues long. Germline V gives CDR1 MNHEY, CDR2 SVGAGI. CDR3 sequence: CASSYTQGLYGYTF. The CDR3 DNA reads TGTGCCAGCAGTTACACACAGGGCCTCTATGGCTACACCTTC.

The chain links TRBV10-2 to TRBJ2-7; TRBD2 matches at 8 bases. The CDR3 is made up of 13 amino acids. Trimming at V came to 4 bases and at J to 6 bases, leaving 5 bases not matched to a gene. CDR1 is WSHSY and CDR2 is SAAADI in the germline V gene. The CDR3 is CASSAAGGSEQYF. CDR3 sequence (DNA): TGCGCCAGCAGTGCGGCGGGGGGCTCCGAGCAGTACTTC.